The subject of this entry is one T cell receptor beta chain. Its specificity is not known. The data were taken from a study of T cell responses to AZD1222 COVID-19 vaccine. TCRdb's copy holds only in-frame clones and misses some; the assay was immunoSEQ multiplex PCR. The sample records around 120,000 clones, 86% being singletons. Study-level findings and limits: Donors skewed white British and female; clonal diversity was possibly underestimated. After the peak T cell response, and only then, were repertoires sampled.

Germline values: CDR1 SGHNT, CDR2 YYREEE (reference sequence). V lost 5 bases and J 4 bases, leaving 18 bases between the germline ends. The CDR3 has 15 residues. Specimen: peripheral blood, collected on day 0 of AZD1222 vaccination. This sequence was found in an adult in good health. The J gene is TRBJ1-2, the V gene TRBV5-4, with D perhaps TRBD1 (6 bases). This CDR3 is CASSLTGRSIYGYTF. CDR3 in DNA: TGTGCCAGCAGTCTTACAGGGAGGTCAATCTATGGCTACACCTTC. The full variable domain, rest sourced from reference TRBV5-4 and TRBJ1-2, is ETGVTQSPTHLIKTRGQQVTLRCSSQSGHNTVSWYQQALGQGPQFIFQYYREEENGRGNFPPRFSGLQFPNYSSELNVNALELDDSALYLCASSLTGRSIYGYTFGSGTRLTVV.